This TCR beta chain was captured by sequencing in a study of regulatory T cells in long-lasting Graves disease. There are 11 residues in the CDR3. V lost 6 bases and J 4 bases, leaving 4 bases between the germline ends. CDR1 is MDHEN, CDR2 SYDVKM, per germline. Time point: newly diagnosed GD, antithyroid drugs for less than 3 months. TCR sequences were obtained from RNA taken from PBMCs. Findings and caveats of the study: The researchers studied only peripheral blood, not thyroid tissue.

Notes on this clonotype: Its antigen remains unknown.

Sequencing libraries for TCR beta were prepared with iRepertoire HTBI primers and Arm-PCR of CDR3 regions. TCRdb itself ran the multiplex PCR reads through MiXCR, one entry per CDR3 protein. The sample has approximately 470,000 distinct CDR3 sequences, 15% to 20% seen once; the top ten hold 10% to 15%. These data also formed part of another study, on T cells in Graves' hyperthyroidism and ophthalmopathy. That work states: Lactation, pregnancy, other autoimmune disease or uncontrolled infection led to exclusion of patients.

This chain links TRBV28 with TRBJ1-3; D gene unclear. The input for sequencing was peripheral blood mononuclear cells (PBMCs), taken at new diagnosis, from a patient treated with antithyroid drugs. This sequence was found in a man aged 35 to 55 with Graves disease. The CDR3 DNA sequence: TGTGCCAGCAGGGGAGGAAACACCATATATTTT. It is translated as CASRGGNTIYF.